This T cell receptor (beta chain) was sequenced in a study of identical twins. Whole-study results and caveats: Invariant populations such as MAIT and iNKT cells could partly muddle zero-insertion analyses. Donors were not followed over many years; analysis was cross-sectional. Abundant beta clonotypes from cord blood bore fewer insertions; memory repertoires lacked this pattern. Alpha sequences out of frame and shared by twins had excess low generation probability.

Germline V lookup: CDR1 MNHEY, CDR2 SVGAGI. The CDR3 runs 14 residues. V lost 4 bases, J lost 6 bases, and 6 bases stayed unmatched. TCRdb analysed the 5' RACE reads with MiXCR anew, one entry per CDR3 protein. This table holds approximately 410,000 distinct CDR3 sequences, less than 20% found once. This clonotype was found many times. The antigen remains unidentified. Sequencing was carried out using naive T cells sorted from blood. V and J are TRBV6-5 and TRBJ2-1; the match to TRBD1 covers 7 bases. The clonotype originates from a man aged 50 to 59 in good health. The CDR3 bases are TGTGCCAGCAGTTCCCTACGACAGGGCAATGAGCAGTTCTTC. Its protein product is CASSSLRQGNEQFF.